This T cell receptor beta chain was identified in a study of blood T cell repertoires in COVID-19. Turning to the study itself: Italy, Spain and the United States were the sources of the convalescent and acute COVID-19 samples. T cells, B-cell-depleted T cells, or PBMCs provided the cDNA or gDNA that served as material.

In the authors' workflow: Nucleated cell number was recorded as an estimate derived from reference gene primer amplification. This table comes from immunoSEQ multiplex PCR, and its TCRdb copy is limited to in-frame clones, with some not included. The D gene and trimming were derived from the DNA, and the V and J assignments and clone size from that table. The table has roughly 250,000 clones, over 80% seen once. Specimen: peripheral blood. The sequence was collected from a woman aged 40 to 50 with acute or convalescent COVID-19.

CDR3 in DNA: TGTGCCAGCAGCTTAGAAAGGGAGCAAGAGACCCAGTACTTC. This sequence encodes CASSLEREQETQYF. The chain uses TRBV7-9 and TRBJ2-5; D perhaps matches TRBD2 (5 bases). This CDR3 has 14 residues. Trimming stripped 1 base from V and 2 bases from J, with 8 bases between. Germline CDR1 SEHNR, CDR2 FQNEAQ (reference sequence).